The rows below give T cell receptor beta chains drawn from one sample of a study of radiotherapy plus CTLA-4 blockade in lung cancer. Repertoires were generated with immunoSEQ multiplex PCR, while TCRdb's copy carries only in-frame clones and drops some. The data show roughly 66,000 clones, around 81% seen once. Here the sequenced sample was peripheral blood, taken from a patient treated with radiotherapy plus ipilimumab. These TCRs come from a human donor with non-small cell lung cancer who had a partial response to radiotherapy plus ipilimumab. The CDR3 runs from the conserved cysteine through the conserved F or W. Fields, in order: J gene, V gene, clone size, CDR3 length, D gene, CDR3 protein, CDR3 DNA. A D gene is named only where the DNA matches it firmly. Size values are once, few and many counts, or a class for expanded clones, and some rows have none.

j_call: TRBJ1-2; v_call: TRBV30; clone_size: NA; cdr3_length: 15; d_call: NA; cdr3_aa: CAWSPPRLPNYGYTF; cdr3_nt: TGTGCCTGGAGTCCACCTAGGTTACCTAACTATGGCTACACCTTC
j_call: TRBJ1-1; v_call: TRBV6-4; clone_size: NA; cdr3_length: 15; d_call: NA; cdr3_aa: CASSDSTGIDTEAFF; cdr3_nt: TGTGCCAGCAGTGACTCAACAGGGATAGACACTGAAGCTTTCTTT
j_call: TRBJ2-7; v_call: TRBV14; clone_size: NA; cdr3_length: 14; d_call: TRBD2; cdr3_aa: CASSPGTSESEQYF; cdr3_nt: TGTGCCAGCAGTCCCGGGACTAGCGAAAGCGAGCAGTACTTC
j_call: TRBJ1-5; v_call: TRBV5-4; clone_size: NA; cdr3_length: 13; d_call: NA; cdr3_aa: CASSPGSGQPQHF; cdr3_nt: TGTGCCAGCAGCCCCGGAAGCGGTCAGCCCCAGCATTTT
j_call: TRBJ1-2; v_call: TRBV19; clone_size: NA; cdr3_length: 15; d_call: NA; cdr3_aa: CASSIVGRANYGYTF; cdr3_nt: TGTGCCAGTAGTATAGTAGGCAGGGCTAACTATGGCTACACCTTC
j_call: TRBJ2-7; v_call: TRBV7-9; clone_size: NA; cdr3_length: 12; d_call: NA; cdr3_aa: CASRGGFGEQYF; cdr3_nt: TGTGCCAGCAGGGGGGGTTTTGGCGAGCAGTACTTC
j_call: TRBJ2-7; v_call: TRBV5-1; clone_size: NA; cdr3_length: 13; d_call: NA; cdr3_aa: CASSLVSPYEQYF; cdr3_nt: TGCGCCAGCAGCTTGGTATCCCCCTACGAGCAGTACTTC
j_call: TRBJ1-5; v_call: TRBV6-1; clone_size: once; cdr3_length: 14; d_call: TRBD1; cdr3_aa: CASSGTGGGQPQHF; cdr3_nt: TGTGCCAGCAGCGGTACAGGGGGCGGTCAGCCCCAGCATTTT
j_call: TRBJ2-7; v_call: TRBV28; clone_size: NA; cdr3_length: 15; d_call: TRBD1; cdr3_aa: CASRAGTGGAYEQYF; cdr3_nt: TGTGCCAGCAGGGCCGGGACAGGGGGCGCATACGAGCAGTACTTC
j_call: TRBJ2-7; v_call: TRBV5-1; clone_size: NA; cdr3_length: 15; d_call: TRBD1; cdr3_aa: CASSVPGQEAYEQYF; cdr3_nt: TGCGCCAGCAGCGTTCCGGGACAGGAAGCCTACGAGCAGTACTTC
j_call: TRBJ2-1; v_call: TRBV5-8; clone_size: NA; cdr3_length: 17; d_call: TRBD1; cdr3_aa: CASSAGTAHGQYNEQFF; cdr3_nt: TGTGCCAGCAGCGCCGGGACAGCACACGGGCAATACAATGAGCAGTTCTTC
j_call: TRBJ2-5; v_call: TRBV28; clone_size: NA; cdr3_length: 16; d_call: TRBD1; cdr3_aa: CASRPSGTGASETQYF; cdr3_nt: TGTGCCAGCAGACCCTCCGGGACAGGGGCTTCGGAGACCCAGTACTTC
j_call: TRBJ1-3; v_call: TRBV29-1; clone_size: NA; cdr3_length: 12; d_call: NA; cdr3_aa: CSVGSGRNTIYF; cdr3_nt: TGCAGCGTTGGATCGGGAAGAAACACCATATATTTT
j_call: TRBJ2-7; v_call: TRBV25-1; clone_size: few; cdr3_length: 12; d_call: TRBD1; cdr3_aa: CASSEGQFEQYF; cdr3_nt: TGTGCCAGCAGTGAGGGACAGTTCGAGCAGTACTTC
j_call: TRBJ2-3; v_call: TRBV19; clone_size: NA; cdr3_length: 12; d_call: TRBD1; cdr3_aa: CASTGPQGTQYF; cdr3_nt: TGTGCCAGCACTGGCCCACAGGGGACGCAGTATTTT
j_call: TRBJ1-3; v_call: TRBV29-1; clone_size: NA; cdr3_length: 15; d_call: NA; cdr3_aa: CSVYDRSSSGNTIYF; cdr3_nt: TGCAGCGTATATGACAGGTCTTCCTCTGGAAACACCATATATTTT
j_call: TRBJ2-7; v_call: TRBV4-1; clone_size: NA; cdr3_length: 16; d_call: NA; cdr3_aa: CASSQATAGPFYEQYF; cdr3_nt: TGCGCCAGCAGCCAAGCGACAGCCGGGCCCTTTTACGAGCAGTACTTC
j_call: TRBJ2-1; v_call: TRBV29-1; clone_size: NA; cdr3_length: 10; d_call: NA; cdr3_aa: CSVESRGRLF; cdr3_nt: TGCAGCGTTGAATCCAGGGGCAGGCTCTTC
j_call: TRBJ2-1; v_call: TRBV7-8; clone_size: NA; cdr3_length: 18; d_call: TRBD2; cdr3_aa: CASSFGLAGGLSYNEQFF; cdr3_nt: TGTGCCAGCAGCTTTGGACTAGCGGGAGGACTATCCTACAATGAGCAGTTCTTC
j_call: TRBJ1-1; v_call: TRBV6-1; clone_size: NA; cdr3_length: 13; d_call: NA; cdr3_aa: CASSPRVSTEAFF; cdr3_nt: TGTGCCAGCAGTCCCAGGGTTAGCACTGAAGCTTTCTTT
j_call: TRBJ1-1; v_call: TRBV10-3; clone_size: NA; cdr3_length: 13; d_call: TRBD1; cdr3_aa: CAIRPDRDVEAFF; cdr3_nt: TGTGCCATCAGACCAGACAGGGACGTAGAGGCTTTCTTT
j_call: TRBJ1-5; v_call: TRBV19; clone_size: NA; cdr3_length: 15; d_call: TRBD1; cdr3_aa: CATRTGGIGNQPQHF; cdr3_nt: TGTGCCACCCGGACAGGGGGAATTGGCAATCAGCCCCAGCATTTT
j_call: TRBJ1-3; v_call: TRBV28; clone_size: NA; cdr3_length: 14; d_call: NA; cdr3_aa: CASSLSLGRNTIYF; cdr3_nt: TGTGCCAGCAGTTTATCATTGGGCCGAAACACCATATATTTT
j_call: TRBJ1-1; v_call: TRBV28; clone_size: NA; cdr3_length: 15; d_call: NA; cdr3_aa: CASRTGGRKDTEAFF; cdr3_nt: TGTGCCAGCAGAACCGGGGGGCGGAAGGACACTGAAGCTTTCTTT
j_call: TRBJ1-1; v_call: TRBV19; clone_size: few; cdr3_length: 14; d_call: NA; cdr3_aa: CASSRAERLGEAFF; cdr3_nt: TGTGCCAGTAGTCGAGCCGAACGCCTCGGTGAAGCTTTCTTT
j_call: TRBJ2-3; v_call: TRBV7-3; clone_size: NA; cdr3_length: 15; d_call: NA; cdr3_aa: CASSLGTLSTDTQYF; cdr3_nt: TGTGCCAGCAGCTTAGGGACTCTTAGCACAGATACGCAGTATTTT
j_call: TRBJ2-7; v_call: TRBV5-4; clone_size: few; cdr3_length: 14; d_call: TRBD2; cdr3_aa: CASSLGAGIYEQYF; cdr3_nt: TGTGCCAGCAGCTTGGGAGCGGGAATCTACGAGCAGTACTTC
j_call: TRBJ1-3; v_call: TRBV4-2; clone_size: NA; cdr3_length: 17; d_call: TRBD1; cdr3_aa: CASSQVRTGHSGNTIYF; cdr3_nt: TGTGCCAGCAGCCAAGTCCGGACAGGCCACTCTGGAAACACCATATATTTT
j_call: TRBJ2-7; v_call: TRBV19; clone_size: once; cdr3_length: 14; d_call: NA; cdr3_aa: CASSLGGSVGEQYF; cdr3_nt: TGTGCCAGTAGTTTGGGGGGATCGGTAGGCGAGCAGTACTTC
j_call: TRBJ2-3; v_call: TRBV9; clone_size: NA; cdr3_length: 17; d_call: TRBD2; cdr3_aa: CASSVVASGRSTDTQYF; cdr3_nt: TGTGCCAGCAGCGTAGTGGCTAGCGGGAGGAGCACAGATACGCAGTATTTT
j_call: TRBJ1-5; v_call: TRBV4-1; clone_size: NA; cdr3_length: 15; d_call: TRBD1; cdr3_aa: CASSRAGQGGQPQHF; cdr3_nt: TGCGCCAGCAGCCGGGCGGGACAGGGTGGTCAGCCCCAGCATTTT
j_call: TRBJ2-5; v_call: TRBV5-1; clone_size: once; cdr3_length: 16; d_call: TRBD1; cdr3_aa: CASSLEVSGGWETQYF; cdr3_nt: TGCGCCAGCAGCTTGGAAGTCTCAGGGGGATGGGAGACCCAGTACTTC
j_call: TRBJ1-4; v_call: TRBV6-5; clone_size: NA; cdr3_length: 15; d_call: NA; cdr3_aa: CASSSSGATNEKLFF; cdr3_nt: TGTGCCAGCAGCTCATCAGGGGCGACTAATGAAAAACTGTTTTTT
j_call: TRBJ2-7; v_call: TRBV9; clone_size: NA; cdr3_length: 14; d_call: NA; cdr3_aa: CASSINRESHEQYF; cdr3_nt: TGTGCCAGCAGCATCAACAGGGAGTCCCACGAGCAGTACTTC
j_call: TRBJ2-1; v_call: TRBV5-1; clone_size: NA; cdr3_length: 15; d_call: TRBD2; cdr3_aa: CASSFSGRTNNEQFF; cdr3_nt: TGCGCCAGCAGCTTTAGCGGGAGGACCAACAATGAGCAGTTCTTC
j_call: TRBJ1-1; v_call: TRBV4-2; clone_size: NA; cdr3_length: 16; d_call: NA; cdr3_aa: CASNLERDRWATEAFF; cdr3_nt: TGTGCCAGCAACTTAGAGAGGGATCGGTGGGCCACTGAAGCTTTCTTT
j_call: TRBJ2-6; v_call: TRBV11-2; clone_size: NA; cdr3_length: 15; d_call: NA; cdr3_aa: CASGAGREKANVLTF; cdr3_nt: TGTGCCAGCGGGGCCGGCAGGGAAAAGGCCAACGTCCTGACTTTC
j_call: TRBJ2-7; v_call: TRBV29-1; clone_size: few; cdr3_length: 11; d_call: NA; cdr3_aa: CSVGYGDEQYF; cdr3_nt: TGCAGCGTTGGTTACGGGGACGAGCAGTACTTC
j_call: TRBJ2-5; v_call: TRBV4-1; clone_size: NA; cdr3_length: 14; d_call: NA; cdr3_aa: CASSQTSGQETQYF; cdr3_nt: TGCGCCAGCAGCCAAACCAGCGGCCAAGAGACCCAGTACTTC
j_call: TRBJ1-4; v_call: TRBV28; clone_size: few; cdr3_length: 16; d_call: TRBD1; cdr3_aa: CASRGDRAATNEKLFF; cdr3_nt: TGTGCCAGCAGGGGAGACAGGGCGGCAACTAATGAAAAACTGTTTTTT
j_call: TRBJ2-7; v_call: TRBV27; clone_size: NA; cdr3_length: 14; d_call: TRBD1; cdr3_aa: CASSSADRGYEQYF; cdr3_nt: TGTGCCAGCAGTTCAGCGGACAGGGGGTACGAGCAGTACTTC
j_call: TRBJ2-5; v_call: TRBV9; clone_size: NA; cdr3_length: 15; d_call: TRBD2; cdr3_aa: CASSGLGRAKETQYF; cdr3_nt: TGTGCCAGCAGCGGCCTAGGGAGGGCCAAAGAGACCCAGTACTTC
j_call: TRBJ2-2; v_call: TRBV27; clone_size: NA; cdr3_length: 12; d_call: NA; cdr3_aa: CASSLTAGELFF; cdr3_nt: TGTGCCAGCAGTTTGACAGCCGGGGAGCTGTTTTTT
j_call: TRBJ2-7; v_call: TRBV7-9; clone_size: NA; cdr3_length: 17; d_call: TRBD1; cdr3_aa: CASSLNTPGQGIYEQYF; cdr3_nt: TGTGCCAGCAGCTTAAACACCCCAGGACAGGGAATCTACGAGCAGTACTTC
j_call: TRBJ1-1; v_call: TRBV13; clone_size: NA; cdr3_length: 17; d_call: NA; cdr3_aa: CASSQSLYPAGNTEAFF; cdr3_nt: TGTGCCAGCAGCCAAAGCTTATACCCAGCGGGGAACACTGAAGCTTTCTTT
j_call: TRBJ2-4; v_call: TRBV11-2; clone_size: NA; cdr3_length: 13; d_call: NA; cdr3_aa: CASSLLGAGIQYF; cdr3_nt: TGTGCCAGCAGCTTATTGGGTGCGGGCATTCAGTACTTC
j_call: TRBJ2-1; v_call: TRBV9; clone_size: NA; cdr3_length: 15; d_call: TRBD1; cdr3_aa: CASSVDRGSYNEQFF; cdr3_nt: TGTGCCAGCAGCGTCGACAGGGGCTCCTACAATGAGCAGTTCTTC